Presented here are 20 T cell receptor beta chains from one specimen sequenced in a study of graft-versus-host responses after intestinal transplantation. These receptors' targets are unknown. Some clones are missing from TCRdb's copy, which holds only in-frame ones; the method was immunoSEQ multiplex PCR. The sample carries about 93,000 clones, around 93% recorded once. The sequenced sample was unstimulated CD8+ T cells sorted from spleen or lymph node cells, obtained before intestinal transplant. These receptor sequences come from a human donor who received an intestinal transplant.

This chain joins TRBV19 and TRBJ1-2, with D hard to call. The CDR3 spans 13 residues. V lost 6 bases to trimming and J lost 0 bases, with 8 bases between them. Germline V lookup: CDR1 LNHDA, CDR2 SQIVND (reference sequence). The chain's CDR3 is CASSVAANYGYTF. DNA for the CDR3: TGTGCCAGTAGCGTGGCGGCTAACTATGGCTACACCTTC.

This clone was detected once. The chain joins TRBV11-2 to TRBJ2-7; D unresolved. Looked up from germline, CDR1 is SGHAT and CDR2 is FQNNGV. There are 12 residues in the CDR3. V dropped 5 bases and J dropped 5 bases, with 10 bases sitting between them. CDR3 amino acids: CASSGLPDEQYF. The CDR3 coding sequence is TGTGCCAGCAGCGGGCTTCCCGACGAGCAGTACTTC.

This chain joins TRBV4-1 and TRBJ1-5, with D perhaps matching TRBD1 (5 bases). V lost 0 bases, J lost 5 bases, and 11 bases lay in between. The CDR3 runs to 15 residues. Germline CDR1 and CDR2: MGHRA and YSYEKL. The CDR3 loop is CASSQDWGRDQPQHF. CDR3 nucleotides: TGCGCCAGCAGCCAAGACTGGGGGAGGGATCAGCCCCAGCATTTT.

The V gene is TRBV5-8, the J gene TRBJ2-6; TRBD1 is a possible D gene (6 bases). Germline-derived CDR1 and CDR2 are SGHTS and YDEGEE. The germline V and J ends were trimmed by 2 bases and 4 bases, with 10 bases remaining between them. The CDR3 is made up of 15 amino acids. CDR3 sequence (DNA): TGTGCCAGCAGCTTTGGGGGCTCAGGGGCCAACGTCCTGACTTTC. This sequence encodes CASSFGGSGANVLTF. Full variable domain (remainder filled in from reference TRBV5-8 and TRBJ2-6): EAGVTQSPTHLIKTRGQQATLRCSPISGHTSVYWYQQALGLGLQFLLWYDEGEERNRGNFPPRFSGRQFPNYSSELNVNALELEDSALYLCASSFGGSGANVLTFGAGSRLTVL.

This chain uses TRBV6-1 with TRBJ2-1; 7 bases fit TRBD1. V lost 3 bases to trimming and J lost 2 bases; unmatched junction nucleotides: 4. There are 15 residues in the CDR3. Germline-derived CDR1 and CDR2 are MNHNS and SASEGT. This CDR3 is CASSDRQGAYNEQFF. The DNA of the CDR3 is TGTGCCAGCAGTGACCGACAGGGCGCCTACAATGAGCAGTTCTTC.

J is TRBJ1-5 and V is TRBV15; D remains unclear. The CDR3 sequence is 15 residues long. The V and J ends lost 5 bases and 0 bases respectively, with 11 bases between them. Germline CDR1 LNHNV, CDR2 YYDKDF (reference sequence). The CDR3 here is CATSSRPGSNQPQHF. The CDR3 coding sequence is TGTGCCACCAGCTCAAGACCGGGTAGCAATCAGCCCCAGCATTTT. The entire variable domain, with the rest obtained from reference TRBV15 and TRBJ1-5, is as follows: DAMVIQNPRYQVTQFGKPVTLSCSQTLNHNVMYWYQQKSSQAPKLLFHYYDKDFNNEADTPDNFQSRRPNTSFCFLDIRSPGLGDTAMYLCATSSRPGSNQPQHFGDGTRLSIL.

The V call is TRBV5-6, the J call TRBJ1-1, with D hard to call. Germline lookup yields CDR1 SGHDT and CDR2 YYEEEE. The V and J ends lost 4 bases and 3 bases respectively, with 13 bases between them. The CDR3 has 14 residues. CDR3 protein: CASSTGGADTEAFF. The CDR3 DNA reads TGTGCCAGCAGCACCGGTGGAGCAGACACTGAAGCTTTCTTT.

V gene TRBV19 combines with J gene TRBJ1-2; D unclear. Germline values: CDR1 LNHDA, CDR2 SQIVND (reference sequence). V was cut by 1 base and J by 7 bases, with 10 bases left in between. The CDR3 length is 13 residues. In DNA, the CDR3 is TGTGCCAGTAGTATAGGTATCACGGGTGGCTACACCTTC. Translating it yields CASSIGITGGYTF.

This clone has just a few counts. The chain has TRBV14 and TRBJ2-3; 9 bases are a match to TRBD2. Per germline, CDR1 SGHDN and CDR2 FVKESK. The CDR3 sequence is 15 residues long. V was clipped by 6 bases and J by 2 bases; unmatched bases: 6. The CDR3 loop is CASSLGLATTDTQYF. The CDR3 region has the DNA TGTGCCAGCAGTCTAGGACTAGCGACCACAGATACGCAGTATTTT.

The V call is TRBV7-9, the J call TRBJ1-2; D gene uncertain. Trimming removed 4 bases at V and 2 bases at J, with 14 bases between. Germline CDR1 SEHNR, CDR2 FQNEAQ (reference sequence). This CDR3 has 15 residues. The CDR3 sequence is CASSSPEEPNYGYTF. The DNA for the CDR3 is TGTGCCAGCAGCTCACCCGAAGAGCCCAACTATGGCTACACCTTC.

V usage is TRBV27 and J usage is TRBJ1-5; D gene ambiguous. CDR3 length: 12 amino acids. Germline lookup yields CDR1 MNHEY and CDR2 SMNVEV (reference sequence). Trimming pared 3 bases from V and 4 bases from J, leaving 4 bases between. The CDR3: CASSFLNQPQHF. The CDR3 region has the DNA TGTGCCAGCAGTTTTTTAAATCAGCCCCAGCATTTT.

This CDR3 reads CASNPGQFRTDTQYF. DNA for the CDR3: TGTGCCAGCAACCCGGGACAATTCCGCACAGATACGCAGTATTTT. The chain joins TRBV2 to TRBJ2-3; D perhaps matches TRBD1 (6 bases). This CDR3 has 15 residues. Germline V CDR1 and CDR2: SNHLY, FYNNEI. Trimming took 7 bases from V and 1 from J, leaving 15 bases between them.

The chain uses TRBV9 and TRBJ1-2; D uncertain. Trimming shortened V by 3 bases and J by 3 bases, and 12 bases separated the two germline ends. This CDR3 region has 14 residues. CDR1 is SGDLS, CDR2 YYNGEE, per germline. Here the CDR3 reads CASSAQRGHYGYTF. Written as DNA, the CDR3 is TGTGCCAGCAGCGCCCAACGGGGTCACTATGGCTACACCTTC.

V is TRBV27 and J is TRBJ2-1, with a possible D match to TRBD2 (6 bases). Germline V lookup: CDR1 MNHEY, CDR2 SMNVEV (reference sequence). V gave up 4 bases and J gave up 0 bases, with 10 bases separating them. The CDR3 consists of 15 residues. The CDR3 bases are TGTGCCAGCAGTTCCGGGACTCGCTCCTACAATGAGCAGTTCTTC. Translated, it gives CASSSGTRSYNEQFF.

The genes are TRBV6-6 and TRBJ1-4; D not certain. The V gene lost 0 bases and the J gene lost 5 bases, with 13 bases spanning the gap. In germline, CDR1 is MNHNY, CDR2 SVGAGI (reference sequence). The CDR3 loop spans 16 amino acids. The CDR3: CASSYSEATENEKLFF. DNA of the CDR3: TGTGCCAGCAGTTACTCGGAAGCGACCGAAAATGAAAAACTGTTTTTT.

The rearrangement uses TRBV6-1 and TRBJ2-1; tentative D call: TRBD2 (6 bases). V was shortened by 1 base and J by 8 bases, with 15 bases between the two germline ends. The CDR3 covers 15 residues. Germline V gene data show CDR1 as MNHNS and CDR2 as SASEGT. CDR3 residues: CASSEGLATGDEQFF. CDR3 nucleotides: TGTGCCAGCAGTGAAGGCCTAGCGACCGGGGATGAGCAGTTCTTC.

The rearrangement links TRBV4-1 to TRBJ1-4, with a tentative D call TRBD1 (6 bases). This CDR3 has 18 amino acids. Trimming took off 2 bases at V and 6 bases at J, with 22 bases between the two ends. Germline CDR1 reads MGHRA; CDR2 reads YSYEKL. The CDR3 coding sequence is TGCGCCAGCAGCCAAACACCCCCCGGACAGTTGAGAGATGAAAAACTGTTTTTT. As protein: CASSQTPPGQLRDEKLFF.

The count of this clone is one. The chain carries TRBV14 and TRBJ2-5, with TRBD1 as a possible D gene (5 bases). Germline V lookup: CDR1 SGHDN, CDR2 FVKESK. The CDR3 contains 12 residues. Deletions cut 0 bases from V and 10 bases from J, with 9 bases between. The CDR3 region has the DNA TGTGCCAGCAGCCAAGAGTTCAGGGTCCAGTACTTC. It yields the protein CASSQEFRVQYF.

The chain joins TRBV11-3 to TRBJ1-2; D is unclear. V was clipped by 0 bases and J by 0 bases, with 11 bases between them. The CDR3 is 16 amino acids. Per the germline V gene, CDR1 is SGHNT and CDR2 is YENEEA. Written as DNA, the CDR3 is TGTGCCAGCAGCTTAGACCGTGGCGGCGCTAACTATGGCTACACCTTC. It translates to CASSLDRGGANYGYTF.

This rearrangement joins TRBV5-4 to TRBJ2-1; 8 bases are shared with TRBD2. The germline V gene encodes CDR1 SGHNT and CDR2 YYREEE (reference sequence). The CDR3 spans 15 residues. J was trimmed by 6 bases and V by 0 bases; bases with no gene match: 5. This CDR3 is CASSLGAGAANEQFF. CDR3 coding DNA: TGTGCCAGCAGCTTGGGAGCGGGAGCGGCCAATGAGCAGTTCTTC.